Sequencing of this T cell receptor beta chain was carried out in a study of CD8 T cells in ankylosing spondylitis. Notes on the study in general: Clones that were linked to disease were CD8+ and were relatively rare in peripheral blood. Among TCR beta sequences, a motif of under ten highly homologous variants appeared characteristic of ankylosing spondylitis blood. Prior literature has documented some motif variants in synovial fluid and blood from reactive arthritis.

Using quantitative 5'-RACE with molecular barcodes, the authors made TCR beta libraries. MiXCR, applied by TCRdb to the 5' RACE reads, yields one record per CDR3 protein. The sample yields about 160,000 distinct CDR3 sequences, approximately 9% seen once. This clonotype occurred many times. Its antigen remains unknown. Trimming removed 1 base from V and 6 bases from J, with 10 bases in between. The CDR3 extends over 14 amino acids. The germline gives CDR1 SGHVS, CDR2 FNYEAQ. Sequencing was performed on blood, either unsorted or a sorted T cell fraction (not recorded which). The receptor was derived from a female donor with ankylosing spondylitis or in good health (not recorded which). V is TRBV7-6 and J is TRBJ1-5, with D unresolved. CDR3 region: CASSLGPGPQPQHF. The CDR3 DNA reads as TGTGCCAGCAGCTTAGGGCCAGGTCCTCAGCCCCAGCATTTT.